This T cell receptor beta chain was recovered during a study of blood T cell repertoires in COVID-19. Study-level background: Samples taken during acute and convalescent COVID-19 were collected in the United States, Italy and Spain. From T cells, B-cell-depleted T cells, or PBMCs came the material, which was cDNA or gDNA.

Looked up from germline, CDR1 is SGHTA and CDR2 is FQGNSA. V was clipped by 5 bases and J by 1 base, with 14 bases between them. The length of the CDR3 is 15 residues. The authors' processing: Reference gene primers were amplified, and this amplification served to estimate nucleated cell counts. Profiled with immunoSEQ multiplex PCR; TCRdb holds only in-frame clones, not every one. V and J calls and clone size are as listed in that table; D and trimming were resolved from the DNA. The sample consists of about 410,000 clones, 70% to 90% of them appearing once. The material sequenced was peripheral blood. This chain uses TRBV7-2 with TRBJ2-5; D may be TRBD2 (6 bases). The sequence derives from a woman aged 25 to 39 with active or convalescent COVID-19. The CDR3 bases are TGTGCCAGCAGCCTAAGCGGGCGGCCCCAAGAGACCCAGTACTTC. Its protein product is CASSLSGRPQETQYF. The complete variable domain, with remaining parts taken from reference TRBV7-2 and TRBJ2-5, reads GAGVSQSPSNKVTEKGKDVELRCDPISGHTALYWYRQSLGQGLEFLIYFQGNSAPDKSGLPSDRFSAERTGGSVSTLTIQRTQQEDSAVYLCASSLSGRPQETQYFGPGTRLLVL.